These 26 T cell receptor beta chains came from one sample sequenced in a study of CD8 T cells in ankylosing spondylitis. MiXCR, applied by TCRdb to the 5' RACE reads, yields one record per CDR3 protein. This table has approximately 200,000 distinct CDR3 sequences, 10% to 15% appearing once. Source material: blood, either unsorted or a sorted T cell fraction (not recorded which). The receptors stem from a male donor with ankylosing spondylitis or in good health (not recorded which).

This clonotype was found a few times. The chain has TRBV15 and TRBJ2-5, with a tentative D call TRBD1 (7 bases). This CDR3 is built from 12 residues. The germline V gene encodes CDR1 LNHNV and CDR2 YYDKDF (reference sequence). The V gene lost 4 bases and the J gene lost 9 bases, with 12 bases spanning the gap. Written as DNA, the CDR3 is TGTGCCACCAGCACCTTCAGGGGGGCCCAGTACTTC. This translates into CATSTFRGAQYF.

This clonotype was picked up a small number of times. J is TRBJ1-3 and V is TRBV20-1; no definite D call. The CDR3 sequence is 16 residues long. Germline CDR1 reads DFQATT; CDR2 reads SNEGSKA (reference sequence). The germline V and J ends were trimmed by 2 bases and 0 bases, with 14 bases remaining between them. The CDR3 nucleotides read TGCAGTGCTAGAAGGGTAGAACAGTACTCTGGAAACACCATATATTTT. It yields the protein CSARRVEQYSGNTIYF.

This rearrangement joins TRBV20-1 to TRBJ2-7; D is undetermined. There are 12 residues in the CDR3. Trimming left V 1 base short and J 5 bases short, with 9 bases between. Germline V lookup: CDR1 DFQATT, CDR2 SNEGSKA (reference sequence). Here the CDR3 reads CSARVGIDEQYF. The DNA for the CDR3 is TGCAGTGCTAGAGTTGGTATCGACGAGCAGTACTTC.

This clonotype occurred a few times. This chain uses TRBV27 with TRBJ2-7; no reliable D call. The CDR3 has 13 amino acids. Trimming removed 3 bases at V and 2 bases at J, with 8 bases between. Looked up from germline, CDR1 is MNHEY and CDR2 is SMNVEV (reference sequence). The CDR3 is CASSLALPYEQYF. DNA of the CDR3: TGTGCCAGCAGTTTGGCACTTCCCTACGAGCAGTACTTC.

The V and J genes are TRBV12-3 or TRBV12-4 and TRBJ2-1; weak D call: TRBD2 (6 bases). Deletions cut 3 bases from V and 8 bases from J, with 11 bases between. The CDR3 contains 13 residues. CDR3 amino acids: CASSLGLGHEQFF. DNA of the CDR3: TGTGCCAGCAGTTTGGGACTGGGCCATGAGCAGTTCTTC.

This clonotype appeared a few times. This chain links TRBV11-2 with TRBJ1-3, with D perhaps matching TRBD1 (6 bases). The CDR3 sequence is 15 residues long. The germline CDR1 and CDR2 sequences are SGHAT and FQNNGV. Trimming took 1 base from V and 8 from J, leaving 15 bases between them. This CDR3 is CASSLGGGGRDTIYF. The CDR3 DNA sequence: TGTGCCAGCAGCTTAGGTGGAGGGGGAAGAGACACCATATATTTT.

This chain links TRBV30 with TRBJ1-2; 8 nucleotides align to TRBD1. V dropped 1 base and J dropped 6; count of bases not matched to a gene: 4. Germline V gives CDR1 GTSNPN, CDR2 SVGIG (reference sequence). CDR3 length: 13 amino acids. CDR3 bases: TGTGCCTGGAGTGATCAGGGGGCCCATGGCTACACCTTC. Translation: CAWSDQGAHGYTF. The entire variable domain, with the rest obtained from reference TRBV30 and TRBJ1-2, is as follows: SQTIHQWPATLVQPVGSPLSLECTVEGTSNPNLYWYRQAAGRGLQLLFYSVGIGQISSEVPQNLSASRPQDRQFILSSKKLLLSDSGFYLCAWSDQGAHGYTFGSGTRLTVV.

V usage is TRBV27 and J usage is TRBJ2-2, with 10 bases aligning to TRBD2. V shed 5 bases, J shed 7 bases, and the junction held 13 bases outside the gene matches. The CDR3 is 17 residues long. Germline loops: CDR1 MNHEY, CDR2 SMNVEV (reference sequence). CDR3 protein: CASSLEAGGPSVGELFF. In DNA, the CDR3 is TGTGCCAGCAGTCTGGAAGCGGGGGGGCCTAGCGTCGGGGAGCTGTTTTTT.

J is TRBJ2-5 and V is TRBV6-5; D is unresolved. Germline V gives CDR1 MNHEY, CDR2 SVGAGI. The CDR3 is 14 amino acids. Trimming stripped 0 bases from V and 1 base from J, with 6 bases between. This CDR3 is CASSYSSSQETQYF. In DNA form, the CDR3 reads TGTGCCAGCAGTTACTCGTCCAGCCAAGAGACCCAGTACTTC.

This chain connects TRBV20-1 to TRBJ2-5; 11 bases are shared with TRBD2. Germline lookup yields CDR1 DFQATT and CDR2 SNEGSKA (reference sequence). The CDR3 has 14 amino acids. V shed 5 bases, J shed 4 bases, and the junction held 6 bases outside the gene matches. The CDR3 DNA reads TGCAGTGCTTTTAGCGGGGGGGCGGGAGAGACCCAGTACTTC. Protein: CSAFSGGAGETQYF.

The chain employs TRBV4-1 and TRBJ2-3; unclear D gene. V lost 0 bases, J lost 2 bases, and 6 bases lay in between. This CDR3 spans 14 amino acids. The germline CDR1 and CDR2 sequences are MGHRA and YSYEKL. This chain's CDR3 is CASSQDGNTDTQYF. The CDR3, as DNA: TGCGCCAGCAGCCAAGATGGTAACACAGATACGCAGTATTTT.

The rearrangement links TRBV18 to TRBJ2-6; the D is unclear. The CDR3 runs to 16 residues. The germline gives CDR1 KGHSH, CDR2 LQKENI. V was pared by 2 bases and J by 0 bases, with 8 bases between. CDR3 nucleotide sequence: TGTGCCAGCTCACCAGAAGCGTACTCTGGGGCCAACGTCCTGACTTTC. Encoded protein: CASSPEAYSGANVLTF. The full variable domain, completed using reference TRBV18 and TRBJ2-6, is NAGVMQNPRHLVRRRGQEARLRCSPMKGHSHVYWYRQLPEEGLKFMVYLQKENIIDESGMPKERFSAEFPKEGPSILRIQQVVRGDSAAYFCASSPEAYSGANVLTFGAGSRLTVL.

The chain couples TRBV6-1 to TRBJ2-7, with D possibly matching TRBD2 (7 bases). The CDR3 spans 14 residues. V lost 3 bases to trimming and J lost 4 bases, with 13 bases between them. CDR1 MNHNS and CDR2 SASEGT come from the germline V gene. The chain's CDR3 is CASSEGGGLYEQYF. Here the CDR3 DNA reads TGTGCCAGCAGTGAGGGGGGGGGGCTGTACGAGCAGTACTTC.

This clonotype was recorded a few times. V is TRBV30 and J is TRBJ2-6; D is unclear. The CDR3 runs to 14 residues. Trimming took off 6 bases at V and 1 base at J, with 10 bases between the two ends. Germline V gives CDR1 GTSNPN, CDR2 SVGIG (reference sequence). The CDR3 loop reads CACSLGSGANVLTF. The CDR3 bases are TGTGCCTGCTCCCTGGGGTCTGGGGCCAACGTCCTGACTTTC.

The J gene is TRBJ1-5, the V gene TRBV2; no clear D gene. CDR3 length equals 12 residues. Trimming shortened V by 6 bases and J by 4 bases, and 7 bases separated the two germline ends. CDR1 and CDR2 (germline): SNHLY, FYNNEI. CDR3 amino acids: CASSQQNQPQHF. The CDR3 region has the DNA TGTGCCAGCAGCCAACAGAATCAGCCCCAGCATTTT.

This clonotype showed up many times. The chain uses TRBV5-1 and TRBJ2-7; 14 bases are a match to TRBD2. Germline V gene data show CDR1 as SGHRS and CDR2 as YFSETQ. J lost 2 bases, V lost 4 bases, and 5 bases had no gene match. This CDR3 is built from 16 residues. The CDR3 sequence: CASSPQTSGRAYEQYF. The CDR3 DNA is TGCGCCAGCAGCCCACAGACTAGCGGGAGGGCCTACGAGCAGTACTTC.

The chain has TRBV2 and TRBJ1-2, with 7 bases that match TRBD1. J lost 0 bases, V lost 5 bases, and 9 bases had no gene match. This CDR3 region has 16 residues. Germline CDR1 SNHLY, CDR2 FYNNEI. Written as DNA, the CDR3 is TGTGCCAGCAGTCCTTTTCACAGGGGAGCTAACTATGGCTACACCTTC. Its protein is CASSPFHRGANYGYTF.

This clonotype was observed a handful of times. V and J are TRBV9 and TRBJ1-2; D possibly corresponds to TRBD1 (6 bases). Germline CDR1 and CDR2: SGDLS and YYNGEE. This CDR3 comprises 13 residues. Trimming took off 0 bases at V and 5 bases at J, with 8 bases between the two ends. The CDR3 loop reads CASSVGQDYGYTF. The CDR3 coding sequence is TGTGCCAGCAGCGTAGGACAGGATTATGGCTACACCTTC. The full variable domain, in which reference TRBV9 and TRBJ1-2 provide the parts outside the CDR3, is DSGVTQTPKHLITATGQRVTLRCSPRSGDLSVYWYQQSLDQGLQFLIQYYNGEERAKGNILERFSAQQFPDLHSELNLSSLELGDSALYFCASSVGQDYGYTFGSGTRLTVV.

The chain employs TRBV27 and TRBJ2-4, with 9 nucleotides matching TRBD2. Germline V CDR1 and CDR2: MNHEY, SMNVEV (reference sequence). The CDR3 length is 12 residues. CDR3: CSSEGAGGLQYF. The CDR3 DNA reads TGTTCCTCGGAAGGAGCGGGAGGCCTCCAGTACTTC.

There are a few counts of this clonotype. This chain connects TRBV2 to TRBJ2-5; possible D gene TRBD1, 6 bases. CDR1 SNHLY and CDR2 FYNNEI come from the germline V gene. There are 18 residues in the CDR3. V dropped 2 bases and J dropped 3 bases, with 22 bases sitting between them. CDR3 DNA: TGTGCCAGCAGTGAATCTGCGCTACGTCTCAACAGGGAAGAGACCCAGTACTTC. Its translation is CASSESALRLNREETQYF.

There are many counts of this clonotype. This sequence joins TRBV12-3 or TRBV12-4 and TRBJ2-5; unclear D gene. This CDR3 contains 14 residues. Trimming removed 6 bases at V and 5 bases at J, with 16 bases between. CDR3 sequence reads: CASSPLTELETQYF. The CDR3 region has the DNA TGTGCCAGCAGCCCATTAACAGAGCTCGAGACCCAGTACTTC.

This chain joins TRBV5-4 and TRBJ2-1; 11 bases align to TRBD2. Trimming cost V 0 bases and J 7 bases; bases outside gene matches: 6. The CDR3 consists of 16 residues. In germline, CDR1 is SGHNT, CDR2 YYREEE (reference sequence). CDR3 nucleotide sequence: TGTGCCAGCAGCTTGGAGGGGGGACTAGCGGTGAATGAGCAGTTCTTC. Amino acids: CASSLEGGLAVNEQFF.

The chain is built from TRBV29-1 and TRBJ2-1; possibly TRBD2 for D (6 bases). Trimming took 7 bases from V and 4 from J, leaving 14 bases between them. CDR1 and CDR2 (germline): SQVTM, ANQGSEA. The CDR3 loop spans 13 amino acids. The CDR3 coding sequence is TGCAGCGGTCGCGGGGTAGGGTACAATGAGCAGTTCTTC. This gives the protein CSGRGVGYNEQFF.

This clonotype appeared a few times. The genes are TRBV4-1 and TRBJ2-7; D gene ambiguous. Germline assignment: CDR1 MGHRA and CDR2 YSYEKL. Trimming stripped 1 base from V and 5 bases from J, with 12 bases between. There are 14 residues in the CDR3. For the CDR3, the DNA is TGCGCCAGCAGCCAAGCTGGGATACTCCACGAGCAGTACTTC. Translation gives CASSQAGILHEQYF.

This clonotype was seen only a few times. This rearrangement joins TRBV4-1 to TRBJ1-1, with D perhaps TRBD1 (5 bases). The CDR3 spans 13 residues. Between the trimmed V and J ends, which lost 1 base and 11 bases, there was a span of 14 bases. Per the germline V gene, CDR1 is MGHRA and CDR2 is YSYEKL. The CDR3 nucleotides read TGCGCCAGCAGCCAAGTTTACCTGGGACCCGCTTTCTTT. Amino acid sequence: CASSQVYLGPAFF.

The sample holds many counts of this clonotype. The genes are TRBV7-6 and TRBJ1-2; 7 bases map to TRBD1. CDR3 size: 14 residues. The ends lost 5 bases at V and 6 bases at J; junction bases unmatched: 9. CDR1 and CDR2 from the germline V gene are SGHVS and FNYEAQ. CDR3 residues: CASSPGTVVDGYTF. The DNA of the CDR3 is TGTGCCAGCAGCCCAGGGACAGTAGTAGATGGCTACACCTTC.